A single sample gave rise to the 28 T cell receptor beta chains below, sequenced in a study of beta chain features in type 1 diabetes. Study results and caveats: In every one of the four CD4+ subsets, TCRB CDR3s were moderately but significantly shorter in Type 1 diabetes patients.

Every isolated RNA sample was fully reverse transcribed, so sequencing captured expressed TCRB transcripts. The method was immunoSEQ multiplex PCR; TCRdb's version includes in-frame clones alone and lacks a portion of them. The sample has roughly 730,000 clones; 13% are singletons. No cognate antigen is known for these TCRs. The sequencing sample was made of naive CD4+ T cells from blood. All receptors derive from a man aged 18 to 30 with type 1 diabetes.

This clone was detected a few times. The chain carries TRBV5-4 and TRBJ1-1, with unresolved D. The CDR3 totals 15 residues. CDR1 is SGHNT and CDR2 is YYREEE in the germline V gene (reference sequence). V was clipped by 4 bases and J by 13 bases, with 26 bases between them. CDR3 amino acids: CASSTLQDGKGYDFF. The CDR3 DNA reads TGTGCCAGCAGCACCCTCCAGGACGGGAAGGGTTATGATTTCTTT.

The chain recombines TRBV29-1 with TRBJ2-7; 11 bases agree with TRBD2. The DNA end is a closer match to TRBJ2-5, so the J assignment may be wrong. There are 14 residues in the CDR3. Germline loops: CDR1 SQVTM, CDR2 ANQGSEA. The CDR3 loop reads CSVRGLAGEETQYF. The CDR3 nucleotides read TGCAGCGTCCGCGGACTAGCGGGTGAAGAGACCCAGTACTTC.

The table lists this clone with a few counts. The chain is built from TRBV13 and TRBJ2-1; either TRBD1 or TRBD2 may fit D (5 bases each). In germline, CDR1 is PRHDT, CDR2 FYEKMQ (reference sequence). The CDR3 runs 13 residues. V lost 5 bases and J 5 bases, leaving 10 bases between the germline ends. CDR3 amino acids: CASSPGPHNEQFF. The DNA of the CDR3 is TGTGCCAGCAGCCCGGGACCCCACAATGAGCAGTTCTTC. Full variable domain (remainder filled in from reference TRBV13 and TRBJ2-1): AAGVIQSPRHLIKEKRETATLKCYPIPRHDTVYWYQQGPGQDPQFLISFYEKMQSDKGSIPDRFSAQQFSDYHSELNMSSLELGDSALYFCASSPGPHNEQFFGPGTRLTVL.

Turning to this clone: The sample carries other DNA sequences with the same CDR3. The CDR3: CASSPRMGEQYF. As DNA, the CDR3 is TGTGCCAGCAGTCCGAGAATGGGGGAGCAGTACTTC. The chain carries TRBV7-9 and TRBJ2-7; D unresolved. Germline values: CDR1 SEHNR, CDR2 FQNEAQ (reference sequence). V dropped 6 bases and J dropped 7 bases, with 13 bases sitting between them. The CDR3 contains 12 residues.

The CDR3 coding sequence is TGTGCCAGCACTGGACAGCTCGGGGTAGAAGCTTTCTTT. It codes for CASTGQLGVEAFF. The genes are TRBV2 and TRBJ1-1, with a possible D match to TRBD1 (6 bases). This CDR3 comprises 13 residues. Germline V lookup: CDR1 SNHLY, CDR2 FYNNEI. V lost 7 bases and J 8 bases, leaving 17 bases between the germline ends.

In this sample, this clone turned up a few times. The V gene is TRBV14, the J gene TRBJ1-1; D is undetermined. Germline values: CDR1 SGHDN, CDR2 FVKESK. The CDR3 covers 13 residues. Trimming shortened V by 1 base and J by 3 bases, and 6 bases separated the two germline ends. CDR3 region: CASSQVTYTEAFF. The CDR3 DNA follows: TGTGCCAGCAGCCAAGTAACATACACTGAAGCTTTCTTT.

This clone was found a few times. The chain uses TRBV4-1 and TRBJ1-5, with D possibly TRBD1 on 5 matching bases. V was pared by 0 bases and J by 4 bases, with 13 bases between. This CDR3 region has 16 residues. The germline gives CDR1 MGHRA, CDR2 YSYEKL. CDR3 loop: CASSQDRGERNQPQHF. For the CDR3, the DNA is TGCGCCAGCAGCCAAGATCGAGGGGAACGTAATCAGCCCCAGCATTTT.

A few counts support this clone. Here the CDR3 DNA reads TGTGCCTGGAGTGCGGGGACAGGGGTCTCACCCCTCCACTTT. It translates to CAWSAGTGVSPLHF. This sequence joins TRBV30 and TRBJ1-6; 10 nucleotides line up with TRBD1. CDR1 and CDR2 (germline): GTSNPN, SVGIG (reference sequence). The CDR3 covers 14 residues. Trimming took 1 base from V and 10 from J; bases not matched to a gene: 4.

This clone was seen more than once but under ten times. V gene TRBV15 combines with J gene TRBJ2-6; no reliable D call. This CDR3 has 14 amino acids. Germline V gives CDR1 LNHNV, CDR2 YYDKDF (reference sequence). V lost 5 bases and J 0 bases, leaving 5 bases between the germline ends. This CDR3 reads CATSARSGANVLTF. In DNA form, the CDR3 reads TGTGCCACCAGCGCCCGCTCTGGGGCCAACGTCCTGACTTTC.

This clone has only a few counts. This chain links TRBV27 with TRBJ1-2; D may be TRBD1 (6 bases). Germline V gene data show CDR1 as MNHEY and CDR2 as SMNVEV (reference sequence). This CDR3 is 15 amino acids long. Trimming took 3 bases from V and 8 from J, leaving 19 bases between them. The CDR3 DNA reads TGTGCCAGCAGTTTCCTTCCCGTGGGGGGGCACGGCTACACCTTC. It is translated as CASSFLPVGGHGYTF.

The chain joins TRBV10-3 to TRBJ2-1; D is undetermined. From germline, CDR1 is ENHRY and CDR2 SYGVKD. The CDR3 consists of 14 residues. V lost 2 bases and J lost 5, with 10 bases in between. CDR3 protein: CAISEIIGNNEQFF. CDR3 sequence (DNA): TGTGCCATCAGTGAGATTATTGGGAACAATGAGCAGTTCTTC.

The gene calls are TRBV6-5 and TRBJ2-4; D remains ambiguous. Trimming pared 0 bases from V and 3 bases from J, leaving 9 bases between. The CDR3 is made up of 15 amino acids. Germline V gene lookup returns CDR1 MNHEY and CDR2 SVGAGI. Here the CDR3 reads CASSYSWQLKNIQYF. In nucleotides, the CDR3 is TGTGCCAGCAGTTACTCTTGGCAGCTCAAAAACATTCAGTACTTC.

Worth noting for this clone: In the same sample, other DNA sequences code for this CDR3. The rearrangement joins TRBV5-4 to TRBJ1-2; D perhaps matches TRBD1 (5 bases). From germline, CDR1 is SGHNT and CDR2 YYREEE (reference sequence). The CDR3 loop spans 13 amino acids. Trimming stripped 5 bases from V and 1 base from J, with 9 bases between. CDR3: CASSRGSNYGYTF. The CDR3 nucleotides are TGTGCCAGCAGTCGGGGGAGTAACTATGGCTACACCTTC.

The V and J genes are TRBV7-3 and TRBJ2-3, with D possibly matching TRBD2 (5 bases). The CDR3 extends over 15 amino acids. Looked up from germline, CDR1 is SGHTA and CDR2 is FQGTGA. V was shortened by 1 base and J by 4 bases, with 12 bases between the two germline ends. The CDR3 DNA is TGTGCCAGCAGCTTAAGCGGCGGAGGACCAGATACGCAGTATTTT. Translation gives CASSLSGGGPDTQYF.

V usage is TRBV25-1 and J usage is TRBJ1-1; 9 bases align to TRBD1. The CDR3 is made up of 15 amino acids. Germline CDR1 is MGHDK and CDR2 is SYGVNS. V lost 4 bases and J lost 4; bases outside the gene matches: 7. Written as DNA, the CDR3 is TGTGCCAGCAGTGCATACAGGGGGCAGGTCACTGAAGCTTTCTTT. Translation: CASSAYRGQVTEAFF.

J is TRBJ2-4 and V is TRBV5-6; a weak D match, TRBD1 (6 bases). The CDR3 covers 14 residues. Per germline, CDR1 SGHDT and CDR2 YYEEEE. With 0 bases removed from V and 6 bases from J, the gap between germline ends came to 10 bases. In DNA form, the CDR3 reads TGTGCCAGCAGCTTGGCCGGGACACCAAACATTCAGTACTTC. Translation gives CASSLAGTPNIQYF.

This clone was seen a handful of times. The CDR3 DNA sequence: TGCGCCAGCAGCCAAGAAAGGGAACTTGCAACTAATGAAAAACTGTTTTTT. It codes for CASSQERELATNEKLFF. The chain couples TRBV4-1 to TRBJ1-4; D call uncertain. The CDR3 length is 17 residues. Germline V gives CDR1 MGHRA, CDR2 YSYEKL. The V end lost 0 bases, the J end lost 0 bases, and 11 bases lay between the germline ends.

This clone was counted a few times. V and J are TRBV6-5 and TRBJ2-7; 8 bases are shared with TRBD1. Germline values: CDR1 MNHEY, CDR2 SVGAGI. After removal of 6 bases from V and 4 bases from J, the junction contained 8 bases not matched to a gene. CDR3 length: 14 residues. In DNA form, the CDR3 reads TGTGCCAGCAGGGGGACAGGAAGGGGGTACGAGCAGTACTTC. Translating gives CASRGTGRGYEQYF.

The chain is built from TRBV19 and TRBJ2-5; possibly TRBD2 for D (5 bases). Trimming cost V 5 bases and J 5 bases, with 15 bases left between them. The CDR3 contains 14 residues. In germline, CDR1 is LNHDA, CDR2 SQIVND (reference sequence). Here the CDR3 DNA reads TGTGCCAGTAGTCGGACGCTCTCGGGGGAGACCCAGTACTTC. Amino acid sequence: CASSRTLSGETQYF.

The table lists this clone with a few counts. CDR3 in amino acids: CASSLGGSMGSETQYF. The DNA for the CDR3 is TGTGCCAGCAGCTTAGGTGGCAGTATGGGGTCGGAGACCCAGTACTTC. This sequence joins TRBV7-8 and TRBJ2-5; D gene uncertain. Per germline, CDR1 SGHVS and CDR2 FQNEAQ. The CDR3 contains 16 residues. The germline V and J ends were trimmed by 1 base and 5 bases, with 17 bases remaining between them.

This clone was seen a handful of times. V is TRBV15 and J is TRBJ2-5, with a tentative D call TRBD2 (6 bases). Trimming pared 4 bases from V and 4 bases from J, leaving 16 bases between. The germline CDR1 and CDR2 sequences are LNHNV and YYDKDF (reference sequence). The CDR3 contains 15 residues. The DNA of the CDR3 is TGTGCCACCAGCATTAATATGGGGGGAGGAGAGACCCAGTACTTC. Translating it yields CATSINMGGGETQYF.

In this sample, this clone turned up a few times. The J gene is TRBJ2-7, the V gene TRBV7-8; TRBD1 matches 10 bases. Germline V gene sequence: CDR1 SGHVS, CDR2 FQNEAQ. The CDR3 is 14 amino acids. The trim removed 5 bases at V and 3 bases at J, leaving 4 bases unmatched. DNA for the CDR3: TGTGCCAGCAGCCCAAGGGACAGGGGCTACGAGCAGTACTTC. It codes for CASSPRDRGYEQYF.

The chain uses TRBV5-6 and TRBJ1-3; D might be TRBD1 (5 bases). The V end was cut by 4 bases, the J end by 1 base, with 9 bases between. The CDR3 totals 14 residues. Germline values: CDR1 SGHDT, CDR2 YYEEEE. The CDR3 region has the DNA TGTGCCAGCAGCGAGGGGCCTTCTGGAAACACCATATATTTT. Its protein is CASSEGPSGNTIYF.

This sequence joins TRBV10-3 and TRBJ1-1; D remains unclear. CDR1 and CDR2 from the germline V gene are ENHRY and SYGVKD. There are 13 residues in the CDR3. V was clipped by 6 bases and J by 4 bases, with 12 bases between them. The CDR3 here is CAIRAEVGTEAFF. CDR3 DNA: TGTGCCATCAGGGCAGAGGTGGGCACTGAAGCTTTCTTT.

A word on this clone: The sample carries other DNA sequences with the same CDR3. The J gene is TRBJ2-7, the V gene TRBV18; weak D call: TRBD1 (6 bases). V was trimmed by 5 bases and J by 1 base, leaving 9 bases between them. There are 13 residues in the CDR3. CDR1 KGHSH and CDR2 LQKENI come from the germline V gene. Here the CDR3 reads CASSLDSSYEQYF. The DNA for the CDR3 is TGTGCCAGCTCATTGGACAGTTCCTACGAGCAGTACTTC.

This clone has a handful of counts. The chain is built from TRBV5-4 and TRBJ1-2; 7 positions agree with TRBD1. V shed 6 bases, J shed 2 bases, and the junction held 13 bases outside the gene matches. The germline V gene encodes CDR1 SGHNT and CDR2 YYREEE (reference sequence). The CDR3 runs to 16 residues. CDR3 sequence (DNA): TGTGCCAGCACCCCACGAAGGACAGGAGAAAACTATGGCTACACCTTC. Translation: CASTPRRTGENYGYTF.

The chain combines TRBV27 with TRBJ2-3, with TRBD2 identical over 13 bases. The V and J ends lost 0 bases and 6 bases, in that order; junction bases with no gene match: 6. The germline V gene encodes CDR1 MNHEY and CDR2 SMNVEV (reference sequence). The CDR3 loop spans 17 amino acids. DNA of the CDR3: TGTGCCAGCAGTTTATCGGGGACTAGCGGGGTCTGGGATACGCAGTATTTT. It encodes CASSLSGTSGVWDTQYF.

This clone was found a few times. This chain joins TRBV6-1 and TRBJ2-2; D is ambiguous. CDR3 length: 16 amino acids. Deletions cut 3 bases from V and 0 bases from J, with 11 bases between. Germline CDR1 reads MNHNS; CDR2 reads SASEGT. The CDR3 region has the DNA TGTGCCAGCAGTGAGATGGCCCAGTCGAACACCGGGGAGCTGTTTTTT. Translating gives CASSEMAQSNTGELFF.